The 27 T cell receptor beta chains in this list originate from one sample, sequenced in a study of T cell repertoires in cytomegalovirus infection. TCRdb reanalysed the reads using MiXCR and keeps one entry per CDR3 protein. The sample holds 310,000 or so distinct CDR3 sequences, approximately 25% seen once. These TCRs' antigens remain unknown. Sequenced material: cultured PBMCs, taken from culture after CMV antigen stimulation. These receptors originate from a human donor in good health (CMV status not recorded). Some clones in this sample may be carry-over from other donors' samples.

The chain recombines TRBV6-1 with TRBJ2-7, with D possibly TRBD2 on 6 matching bases. Trimming shortened V by 4 bases and J by 3 bases, and 19 bases separated the two germline ends. From germline, CDR1 is MNHNS and CDR2 SASEGT. This CDR3 is built from 16 residues. The CDR3, as DNA: TGTGCCAGCAGTGGGGGTACCGGGACTGGGCACTACGAGCAGTACTTC. Translating it yields CASSGGTGTGHYEQYF.

In this sample, this clonotype turned up a few times. This chain uses TRBV6-5 with TRBJ1-1; weak D call: TRBD1 (5 bases). The CDR3 is 15 residues long. Trimming cost V 0 bases and J 5 bases, with 13 bases left between them. Germline V gene sequence: CDR1 MNHEY, CDR2 SVGAGI. In DNA form, the CDR3 reads TGTGCCAGCAGTTACTCGATTCGGGGGGGGACTGAAGCTTTCTTT. Translated: CASSYSIRGGTEAFF.

The chain uses TRBV6-5 and TRBJ2-1; TRBD1 agrees at 9 bases. Germline CDR1 MNHEY, CDR2 SVGAGI. The CDR3 consists of 14 residues. V gave up 10 bases and J gave up 8 bases; unmatched junction bases: 12. Here the CDR3 reads CATTWGTGSDEQFF. In DNA, the CDR3 is TGTGCCACCACGTGGGGGACAGGGTCCGATGAGCAGTTCTTC.

This clonotype came up a few times. The chain recombines TRBV5-4 with TRBJ2-3, with D tentatively TRBD2 (6 bases). Germline assignment: CDR1 SGHNT and CDR2 YYREEE (reference sequence). Trimming removed 4 bases from V and 1 base from J, with 13 bases in between. The CDR3 extends over 15 amino acids. CDR3 amino acids: CASSLWIAGTDTQYF. The CDR3 coding sequence is TGTGCCAGCAGCCTGTGGATAGCGGGCACAGATACGCAGTATTTT.

The V call is TRBV2, the J call TRBJ2-3; 8 bases align to TRBD1. Unmatched junction bases numbered 8, after V lost 7 bases and J lost 2 bases. This CDR3 contains 15 residues. In germline, CDR1 is SNHLY, CDR2 FYNNEI. The CDR3 is CASTWTGPFTDTQYF. The CDR3 DNA follows: TGTGCCAGCACCTGGACAGGGCCTTTCACAGATACGCAGTATTTT.

CDR3 sequence: CSVEPTSGYNEQFF. CDR3 DNA: TGCAGCGTTGAACCGACTAGCGGTTACAATGAGCAGTTCTTC. This chain uses TRBV29-1 with TRBJ2-1, with TRBD2 matching over 9 bases. The CDR3 totals 14 residues. With V trimmed by 2 bases and J by 4 bases, 3 bases remained unmatched. CDR1 and CDR2 from the germline V gene are SQVTM and ANQGSEA.

This clonotype was picked up one time. The V call is TRBV19, the J call TRBJ1-2; D call uncertain. CDR1 and CDR2 from the germline V gene are LNHDA and SQIVND (reference sequence). This CDR3 contains 14 residues. Trimming pared 6 bases from V and 2 bases from J, leaving 13 bases between. The CDR3: CASRAETINYGYTF. CDR3 bases: TGTGCCAGTAGGGCAGAAACCATAAACTATGGCTACACCTTC. Full variable domain (missing parts from reference TRBV19 and TRBJ1-2): DGGITQSPKYLFRKEGQNVTLSCEQNLNHDAMYWYRQDPGQGLRLIYYSQIVNDFQKGDIAEGYSVSREKKESFPLTVTSAQKNPTAFYLCASRAETINYGYTFGSGTRLTVV.

The chain carries TRBV2 and TRBJ2-3, with D possibly being TRBD2 (6 bases). The CDR3 loop spans 16 amino acids. The germline V and J ends were trimmed by 5 bases and 0 bases, with 15 bases remaining between them. The germline gives CDR1 SNHLY, CDR2 FYNNEI. DNA for the CDR3: TGTGCCAGCAGTCTTCGGGACTCCCCTAGCACAGATACGCAGTATTTT. Translation: CASSLRDSPSTDTQYF.

The J gene is TRBJ2-7, the V gene TRBV29-1, with 7 bases matching TRBD2. V gave up 6 bases and J gave up 3 bases; unmatched junction bases: 2. Germline V gene lookup returns CDR1 SQVTM and CDR2 ANQGSEA. This CDR3 has 11 residues. The CDR3 reads CSVSSGYEQYV. DNA of the CDR3: TGCAGCGTCTCTAGCGGCTACGAGCAGTACGTC.

This rearrangement joins TRBV19 to TRBJ2-6; 9 bases fit TRBD1. CDR3 length: 15 residues. Trimming removed 8 bases from V and 0 bases from J; junction bases left unmatched: 2. Germline-derived CDR1 and CDR2 are LNHDA and SQIVND (reference sequence). The DNA of the CDR3 is TGTGCCAGTCTACAGGGGGCCTCTGGGGCCAACGTCCTGACTTTC. This sequence encodes CASLQGASGANVLTF.

The chain uses TRBV27 and TRBJ2-7; TRBD2 aligns across 10 bases. There are 16 residues in the CDR3. The germline CDR1 and CDR2 sequences are MNHEY and SMNVEV (reference sequence). With 4 bases clipped from V and 2 bases from J, the junction kept 8 bases outside the gene matches. This CDR3 reads CASSSFTSGMTYEQYF. For the CDR3, the DNA is TGTGCCAGCAGTTCATTCACTAGCGGGATGACCTACGAGCAGTACTTC.

As regards this clonotype: At one end the junction does not follow the germline gene, possibly because of a read error. The CDR3 region has the DNA TGTGCCTGGGACGTCGGTGCTACAGGGGGGGTGCTGTTTTTT. As protein: CAWDVGATGGVLFF. This chain joins TRBV30 and TRBJ2-2; D perhaps matches TRBD1 (8 bases). The CDR3 has 14 residues. Germline-derived CDR1 and CDR2 are GTSNPN and SVGIG (reference sequence).

The chain joins TRBV28 to TRBJ1-2, with 8 bases identical to TRBD1. The CDR3 loop spans 15 amino acids. Trimming removed 5 bases from V and 3 bases from J; junction bases left unmatched: 8. Per germline, CDR1 MDHEN and CDR2 SYDVKM. CDR3 in DNA: TGTGCCAGCAGTCCGCGGACAGGGTGGGACTATGGCTACACCTTC. Protein sequence: CASSPRTGWDYGYTF.

This clonotype appeared many times. This sequence joins TRBV7-2 and TRBJ1-2; D is uncertain. This CDR3 is 14 amino acids long. V was cut by 2 bases and J by 7 bases, with 14 bases left in between. The V gene's germline CDR1 is SGHTA and CDR2 FQGNSA. The CDR3 spells CASSLQSPTSGYTF. In DNA form, the CDR3 reads TGTGCCAGCAGCTTACAGTCCCCCACGAGTGGCTACACCTTC.

The chain couples TRBV7-9 to TRBJ2-1; D gene ambiguous. Trimming removed 4 bases from V and 7 bases from J, with 8 bases in between. Germline V CDR1 and CDR2: SEHNR, FQNEAQ (reference sequence). The CDR3 contains 12 residues. For the CDR3, the DNA is TGTGCCAGCAGCTCGTTTGCGAATGAGCAGTTCTTC. It specifies CASSSFANEQFF.

The chain employs TRBV2 and TRBJ1-5; 10 nucleotides agree with TRBD1. After removal of 5 bases from V and 7 bases from J, the junction contained 11 bases not matched to a gene. Per the germline V gene, CDR1 is SNHLY and CDR2 is FYNNEI. The CDR3 contains 16 residues. The CDR3 is CASSNDRGQRRQPQHF. The CDR3 DNA follows: TGTGCCAGCAGTAATGACAGGGGGCAGAGGAGACAGCCCCAGCATTTT.

This clonotype showed up just a few times. V usage is TRBV9 and J usage is TRBJ2-1, with D unclear. CDR1 and CDR2 from the germline V gene are SGDLS and YYNGEE. V was trimmed by 1 base and J by 6 bases, leaving 5 bases between them. This CDR3 contains 12 residues. CDR3 sequence reads: CASSVSGNEQFF. CDR3 DNA: TGTGCCAGCAGCGTATCTGGCAATGAGCAGTTCTTC.

J is TRBJ2-7 and V is TRBV28, with TRBD1 matching 8 bases. From germline, CDR1 is MDHEN and CDR2 SYDVKM. The CDR3 totals 15 residues. Trimming at V came to 5 bases and at J to 0 bases, leaving 6 bases not matched to a gene. The CDR3, as DNA: TGTGCCAGCAGTCGAGACAGGGGCTCCTCCTACGAGCAGTACTTC. Translated, it gives CASSRDRGSSYEQYF.

This chain links TRBV7-9 with TRBJ1-5; 7 positions match TRBD1. The trim removed 5 bases at V and 6 bases at J, leaving 4 bases unmatched. Germline-derived CDR1 and CDR2 are SEHNR and FQNEAQ (reference sequence). This CDR3 contains 13 residues. DNA for the CDR3: TGTGCCAGCAGCACTCAGGGGGGTCAGCCCCAGCATTTT. Residues: CASSTQGGQPQHF. Full variable domain (missing parts from reference TRBV7-9 and TRBJ1-5): DTGVSQNPRHKITKRGQNVTFRCDPISEHNRLYWYRQTLGQGPEFLTYFQNEAQLEKSRLLSDRFSAERPKGSFSTLEIQRTEQGDSAMYLCASSTQGGQPQHFGDGTRLSIL.

The chain carries TRBV7-2 and TRBJ2-3; 7 bases align to TRBD1. CDR1 is SGHTA and CDR2 is FQGNSA in the germline V gene. This CDR3 spans 14 amino acids. The V gene end was trimmed by 2 bases and the J gene end by 6 bases; junction bases not matched to a gene: 5. The CDR3 DNA reads as TGTGCCAGCAGCTTACAGGGGGATGTGGATACGCAGTATTTT. This codes for CASSLQGDVDTQYF.

At least ten counts were recorded for this clonotype. The chain joins TRBV7-8 to TRBJ2-1, with unresolved D. Trimming stripped 4 bases from V and 2 bases from J, with 21 bases between. Germline CDR1 reads SGHVS; CDR2 reads FQNEAQ. This CDR3 spans 18 amino acids. CDR3 region: CASSYPGSTGFAYNEQFF. The CDR3 nucleotides are TGTGCCAGCAGCTATCCGGGCTCGACTGGGTTCGCCTACAATGAGCAGTTCTTC.

V is TRBV11-2 and J is TRBJ1-4; 10 positions agree with TRBD1. In germline, CDR1 is SGHAT, CDR2 FQNNGV. J gave up 7 bases and V 8 bases, and 1 base lay outside the gene matches. This CDR3 comprises 12 residues. Here the CDR3 DNA reads TGTGCCAGCGGACAGGGGGGTGAAAAACTGTTTTTT. This translates into CASGQGGEKLFF.

The chain uses TRBV10-3 and TRBJ2-7, with 9 positions matching TRBD1. The CDR3 is 11 residues long. With 3 bases clipped from V and 11 bases from J, the junction kept 2 bases outside the gene matches. Germline lookup yields CDR1 ENHRY and CDR2 SYGVKD. The DNA for the CDR3 is TGTGCCATCAGTGACGGGACAGGGAAGTACTTC. It yields the protein CAISDGTGKYF.

The chain recombines TRBV28 with TRBJ2-3, with 12 bases fitting TRBD2. The germline gives CDR1 MDHEN, CDR2 SYDVKM. The CDR3 is 19 residues long. With V trimmed by 6 bases and J by 10 bases, 23 bases remained unmatched. CDR3 residues: CASRPPVLAGGPRSPPQYF. The CDR3 nucleotides read TGTGCCAGCAGACCTCCCGTCCTAGCGGGAGGGCCGCGGTCCCCCCCGCAGTATTTT.

This clonotype has just a few counts. The chain recombines TRBV12-3 or TRBV12-4 with TRBJ2-7; 7 bases map to TRBD2. Trimming cost V 0 bases and J 0 bases; bases outside gene matches: 2. The CDR3 sequence is 15 residues long. In nucleotides, the CDR3 is TGTGCCAGCAGTTTAGCTGGGGGGGGCTCCTACGAGCAGTACTTC. It specifies CASSLAGGGSYEQYF.

This chain connects TRBV20-1 to TRBJ1-1; a possible D gene is TRBD1 (5 bases). The CDR3 spans 14 residues. V was trimmed by 3 bases and J by 1 base, leaving 12 bases between them. The germline gives CDR1 DFQATT, CDR2 SNEGSKA (reference sequence). The DNA for the CDR3 is TGCAGTGCTAGGGCGGGAACAGGGAACACTGAAGCTTTCTTT. Translated: CSARAGTGNTEAFF.

V gene TRBV23-1 combines with J gene TRBJ2-7, with TRBD2 matching over 12 bases. TRBV23-1 is given ORF status, its function remaining uncertain. This CDR3 contains 20 residues. Trimming removed 1 base from V and 4 bases from J; junction bases left unmatched: 17. The CDR3 loop is CASSQFRQETWTSGVYEQYV. DNA for the CDR3: TGCGCCAGCAGTCAATTTCGACAGGAGACTTGGACTAGCGGGGTGTACGAGCAGTACGTC.